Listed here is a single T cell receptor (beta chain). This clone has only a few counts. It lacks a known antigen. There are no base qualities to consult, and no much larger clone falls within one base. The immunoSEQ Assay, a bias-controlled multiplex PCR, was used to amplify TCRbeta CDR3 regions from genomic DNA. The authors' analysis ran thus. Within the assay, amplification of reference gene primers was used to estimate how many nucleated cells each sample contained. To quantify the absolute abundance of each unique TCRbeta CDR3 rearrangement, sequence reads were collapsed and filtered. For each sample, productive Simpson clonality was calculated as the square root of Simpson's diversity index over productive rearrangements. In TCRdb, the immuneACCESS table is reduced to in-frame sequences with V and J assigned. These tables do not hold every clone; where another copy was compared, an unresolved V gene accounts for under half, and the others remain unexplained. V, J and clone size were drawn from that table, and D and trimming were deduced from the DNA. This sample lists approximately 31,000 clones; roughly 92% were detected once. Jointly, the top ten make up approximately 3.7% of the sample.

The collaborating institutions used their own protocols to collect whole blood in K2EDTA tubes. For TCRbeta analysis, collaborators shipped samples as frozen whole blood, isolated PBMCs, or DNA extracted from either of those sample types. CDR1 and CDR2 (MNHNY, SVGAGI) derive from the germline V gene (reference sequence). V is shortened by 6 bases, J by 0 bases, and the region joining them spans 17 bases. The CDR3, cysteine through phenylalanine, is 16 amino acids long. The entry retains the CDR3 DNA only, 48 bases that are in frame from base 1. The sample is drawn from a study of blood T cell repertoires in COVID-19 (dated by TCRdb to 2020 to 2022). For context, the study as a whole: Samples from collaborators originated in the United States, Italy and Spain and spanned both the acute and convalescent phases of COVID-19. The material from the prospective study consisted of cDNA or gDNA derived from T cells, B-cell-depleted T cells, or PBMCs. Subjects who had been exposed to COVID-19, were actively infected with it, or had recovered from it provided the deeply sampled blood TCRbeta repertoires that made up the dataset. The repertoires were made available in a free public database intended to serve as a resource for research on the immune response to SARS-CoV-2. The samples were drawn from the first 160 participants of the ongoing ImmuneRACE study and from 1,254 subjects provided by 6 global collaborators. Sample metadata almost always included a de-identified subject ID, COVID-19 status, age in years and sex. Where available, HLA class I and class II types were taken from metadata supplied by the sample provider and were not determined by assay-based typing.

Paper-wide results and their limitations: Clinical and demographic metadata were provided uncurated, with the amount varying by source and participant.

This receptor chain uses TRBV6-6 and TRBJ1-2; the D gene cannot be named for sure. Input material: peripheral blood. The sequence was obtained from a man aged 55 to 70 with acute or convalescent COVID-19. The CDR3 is CASSPRQSGSNYGYTF. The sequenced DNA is TGTGCCAGCAGCCCCAGACAATCAGGTTCTAACTATGGCTACACCTTC.